Following are 15 T cell receptor beta chains from one sample sequenced in a study of Graves' ophthalmopathy and Graves' hyperthyroidism. Using RNA transcripts, the TCR beta CDR3 regions were amplified. RT-PCR with HTBI primers came first, then second-round multiplex PCR. A single record per CDR3 protein comes from TCRdb applying MiXCR to the multiplex PCR reads. The table lists roughly 500,000 distinct CDR3 sequences, roughly 14% of them singletons. Sample: blood. These TCRs come from a woman aged 25 to 39 with Graves' ophthalmopathy.

In its sample, this clonotype was seen many times. The chain links TRBV10-3 to TRBJ2-2; no reliable D call. The CDR3 covers 13 residues. Germline V CDR1 and CDR2: ENHRY, SYGVKD. Trimming removed 8 bases from V and 4 bases from J, with 11 bases in between. The CDR3 reads CAIGESSTGELFF. The CDR3 DNA reads TGTGCCATCGGAGAGTCTAGCACCGGGGAGCTGTTTTTT.

In its sample, this clonotype was seen many times. This chain joins TRBV6-2 or TRBV6-3 and TRBJ1-5; D is unresolved. The CDR3 contains 13 residues. Germline CDR1 reads MNHEY; CDR2 reads SVGEGT. The V end was cut by 7 bases, the J end by 0 bases, with 7 bases between. CDR3 DNA: TGTGCCAGCACGGATAATAGCAATCAGCCCCAGCATTTT. This gives the protein CASTDNSNQPQHF.

This chain connects TRBV28 to TRBJ2-5; a possible D gene is TRBD2 (6 bases). Germline loops: CDR1 MDHEN, CDR2 SYDVKM. V was pared by 6 bases and J by 6 bases, with 23 bases between. This CDR3 has 16 residues. The CDR3 sequence is CASSVPRSQGGKTQYF. DNA for the CDR3: TGTGCCAGCAGCGTCCCCCGGAGCCAGGGAGGAAAGACCCAGTACTTC.

This clonotype came up many times. The chain carries TRBV3-1 and TRBJ1-6; no firm D call. V gave up 3 bases and J gave up 10 bases, with 13 bases separating them. Germline V gene sequence: CDR1 LGHDT, CDR2 YNNKEL (reference sequence). This CDR3 contains 14 residues. The CDR3 DNA follows: TGTGCCAGCAGCCAGAGGGAACTGTGGTCACCCCTCCACTTT. Translated, it gives CASSQRELWSPLHF.

In its sample, this clonotype was seen many times. V is TRBV12-3 or TRBV12-4 and J is TRBJ2-6; D is undetermined. CDR3 length equals 14 residues. The V end was cut by 7 bases, the J end by 2 bases, with 9 bases between. The CDR3 DNA follows: TGTGCCAGCACTAGGGCCCCTGGGGCCAACGTCCTGACTTTC. It specifies CASTRAPGANVLTF.

The sample holds many counts of this clonotype. This chain uses TRBV7-2 with TRBJ1-5; the D gene is possibly TRBD1 (5 bases). V lost 5 bases and J lost 2, with 13 bases in between. This CDR3 region has 15 residues. The germline V gene encodes CDR1 SGHTA and CDR2 FQGNSA. The CDR3 DNA sequence: TGTGCCAGCAGCGAGGGGACCGCTGGCAATCAGCCCCAGCATTTT. Residues: CASSEGTAGNQPQHF.

Comment on this clonotype: Because the CDR3 is missing its conserved closing phenylalanine or tryptophan, this is likely a read error. The chain joins TRBV2 to TRBJ1-3; D not certain. CDR1 is SNHLY and CDR2 is FYNNEI in the germline V gene. The CDR3 has 13 amino acids. CDR3 region: CASREVFGNTIYL. The CDR3 DNA reads TGTGCCAGCAGAGAAGTGTTTGGAAACACCATATATCTT.

This clonotype showed up just a few times. The chain combines TRBV6-4 with TRBJ2-5, with 9 bases lining up with TRBD1. The CDR3 spans 16 residues. With 6 bases clipped from V and 5 bases from J, the junction kept 13 bases outside the gene matches. Looked up from germline, CDR1 is MRHNA and CDR2 is SNTAGT. CDR3 DNA: TGTGCCAGCAGCCTTACAGGGGGCGACCCTTATGAGACCCAGTACTTC. This codes for CASSLTGGDPYETQYF.

This clonotype was seen many times. The chain employs TRBV18 and TRBJ1-2; D possibly corresponds to TRBD1 (6 bases). V shed 2 bases and J shed 4 bases, with 20 bases lying between them. The CDR3 consists of 17 residues. Germline V gene sequence: CDR1 KGHSH, CDR2 LQKENI. The CDR3 spells CASSPGRWGRGSYGYTF. The CDR3 DNA follows: TGTGCCAGCTCACCAGGCAGGTGGGGCAGGGGCTCCTATGGCTACACCTTC.

The rearrangement links TRBV9 to TRBJ2-2, with D possibly matching TRBD1 (6 bases). There are 16 residues in the CDR3. CDR1 is SGDLS and CDR2 is YYNGEE in the germline V gene. Trimming pared 3 bases from V and 5 bases from J, leaving 17 bases between. The CDR3 bases are TGTGCCAGCAGCGCGAGCCAGGGGCTAGAGACCGGGGAGCTGTTTTTT. It specifies CASSASQGLETGELFF.

There are many counts of this clonotype. This chain joins TRBV20-1 and TRBJ2-5; 9 positions match TRBD2. Trimming at V came to 1 base and at J to 4 bases, leaving 7 bases not matched to a gene. This CDR3 is 15 amino acids long. CDR1 is DFQATT and CDR2 is SNEGSKA in the germline V gene (reference sequence). CDR3 in amino acids: CSARGGGAPGETQYF. CDR3 nucleotide sequence: TGCAGTGCTAGAGGCGGGGGGGCCCCCGGAGAGACCCAGTACTTC.

V gene TRBV5-1 combines with J gene TRBJ1-1, with 9 bases aligning to TRBD1. CDR1 and CDR2 (germline): SGHRS, YFSETQ. CDR3 length: 15 residues. After removal of 5 bases from V and 1 base from J, the junction contained 6 bases not matched to a gene. DNA for the CDR3: TGCGCCAGCAGACCCCCGGGACAGGGGAACACTGAAGCTTTCTTT. It encodes CASRPPGQGNTEAFF.

Many counts were recorded for this clonotype. The chain employs TRBV28 and TRBJ1-2; possibly TRBD1 for D (5 bases). The CDR3 has 13 residues. V lost 6 bases and J 4 bases, leaving 12 bases between the germline ends. Germline CDR1 reads MDHEN; CDR2 reads SYDVKM. Written as DNA, the CDR3 is TGTGCCAGCAGCCGAGACAGTGGCTATGGCTACACCTTC. Its protein product is CASSRDSGYGYTF.

The rearrangement uses TRBV18 and TRBJ2-5; perhaps TRBD1 as D (6 bases). The germline V and J ends were trimmed by 5 bases and 2 bases, with 12 bases remaining between them. The germline CDR1 and CDR2 sequences are KGHSH and LQKENI. CDR3 length: 14 amino acids. DNA for the CDR3: TGTGCCAGCTCATCAACAGGGTTTCAAGAGACCCAGTACTTC. It yields the protein CASSSTGFQETQYF.

There are many counts of this clonotype. The V and J genes are TRBV20-1 and TRBJ1-6, with 11 bases matching TRBD1. CDR3 length: 14 residues. Trimming took 5 bases from V and 11 from J; bases not matched to a gene: 8. Germline assignment: CDR1 DFQATT and CDR2 SNEGSKA (reference sequence). CDR3: CSAAGTGGRTPLHF. Here the CDR3 DNA reads TGCAGTGCTGCCGGGACAGGGGGGAGAACACCCCTCCACTTT.